What follows is one TCR beta chain and its context. Its antigen is still unknown. This entry comes from a study of T cell repertoires in cytomegalovirus infection. General study findings and limits: Identification of carriers of CMV plus the relevant HLA was achieved through cumulative public TCR beta family frequency.

Each CDR3 protein is one row after TCRdb ran MiXCR on the reads. The repertoire holds more than 400,000 distinct CDR3 sequences, with about 30% as singletons. J lost 2 bases, V lost 1 base, and 3 bases had no gene match. The CDR3 has 15 amino acids. CDR1 and CDR2 from the germline V gene are MNHNS and SASEGT. The rearrangement uses TRBV6-1 and TRBJ2-3; 7 positions match TRBD2. Sample: PBMCs. The TCR originated in a human donor in good health (CMV status not recorded). Some clones in this sample may be carry-over from other donors' samples. The CDR3 here is CASSEGAGVTDTQYF. CDR3 DNA sequence: TGTGCCAGCAGTGAAGGGGCGGGAGTCACAGATACGCAGTATTTT.